What follows are 13 T cell receptor beta chains derived from one specimen sequenced in a study of blood T cells in healthy people across ages. The authors ran a second PCR of 7 to 11 cycles using a sample-barcoded 5' primer and a J-beta primer mix. TCRdb passed the 5' RACE reads through MiXCR, listing each CDR3 protein once. The sample lists 780,000 or so distinct CDR3 sequences; about 55% were seen once. The specimen sequenced was blood. All receptors come from a man older than 75 in good health.

The J gene is TRBJ1-1, the V gene TRBV10-3; TRBD1 matches 8 bases. This CDR3 spans 17 amino acids. Germline-derived CDR1 and CDR2 are ENHRY and SYGVKD. Trimming removed 4 bases from V and 5 bases from J; junction bases left unmatched: 15. CDR3 region: CAISATSFGQGITEAFF. The CDR3 nucleotides are TGTGCCATCAGTGCCACCTCCTTTGGACAGGGAATAACTGAAGCTTTCTTT.

The sample holds one count of this clonotype. The chain uses TRBV3-1 and TRBJ2-5, with TRBD1 identical over 8 bases. The better agreement between TRBJ2-7 and the DNA end casts doubt on the J call. Germline-derived CDR1 and CDR2 are LGHDT and YNNKEL (reference sequence). The CDR3 runs 14 residues. CDR3 nucleotide sequence: TGTGCCAGCAGCCAAGTTCAGGGGGCTAACGAGCAGTACTTC. This sequence encodes CASSQVQGANEQYF.

This chain uses TRBV29-1 with TRBJ1-2; a possible D gene is TRBD1 (5 bases). Germline loops: CDR1 SQVTM, CDR2 ANQGSEA. V lost 5 bases, J lost 11 bases, and 21 bases lay in between. This CDR3 contains 13 residues. Here the CDR3 reads CSVPQGGPSGYTF. The CDR3 region has the DNA TGCAGCGTTCCTCAGGGAGGGCCAAGTGGGTACACCTTC.

This clonotype has more than one count but fewer than ten. The chain links TRBV7-9 to TRBJ2-4, with 8 bases identical to TRBD1. V was pared by 5 bases and J by 3 bases, with 21 bases of the junction left unmatched. The CDR3 runs to 20 residues. Germline CDR1 reads SEHNR; CDR2 reads FQNEAQ (reference sequence). CDR3 nucleotide sequence: TGTGCCAGCAGCAAGCCCGGGACAGGAGGCCGAAACAGGGGCAAAAACATTCAGTACTTC. Residues: CASSKPGTGGRNRGKNIQYF. The entire variable domain, with the rest obtained from reference TRBV7-9 and TRBJ2-4, is as follows: DTGVSQNPRHKITKRGQNVTFRCDPISEHNRLYWYRQTLGQGPEFLTYFQNEAQLEKSRLLSDRFSAERPKGSFSTLEIQRTEQGDSAMYLCASSKPGTGGRNRGKNIQYFGAGTRLSVL.

The chain links TRBV27 to TRBJ2-3; D is ambiguous. The germline CDR1 and CDR2 sequences are MNHEY and SMNVEV (reference sequence). Trimming shortened V by 4 bases and J by 1 base, and 12 bases separated the two germline ends. This CDR3 comprises 15 residues. This CDR3 reads CASSSVPGGTDTQYF. CDR3 nucleotides: TGTGCCAGCAGTTCCGTACCTGGCGGCACAGATACGCAGTATTTT.

The chain joins TRBV13 to TRBJ2-7, with a tentative D call TRBD1 (5 bases). The V end was cut by 9 bases, the J end by 0 bases, with 12 bases between. The CDR3 contains 13 residues. Germline loops: CDR1 PRHDT, CDR2 FYEKMQ (reference sequence). The chain's CDR3 is CASIRVSSYEQYF. The CDR3 DNA sequence: TGTGCCAGTATCAGGGTATCCTCCTACGAGCAGTACTTC.

The chain links TRBV20-1 to TRBJ2-7, with a possible D match to TRBD2 (6 bases). This CDR3 is 13 amino acids long. Germline values: CDR1 DFQATT, CDR2 SNEGSKA (reference sequence). The V end was cut by 6 bases, the J end by 0 bases, with 12 bases between. The CDR3 is CSACGETSYEQYF. CDR3 bases: TGCAGTGCCTGCGGGGAAACCTCCTACGAGCAGTACTTC.

The gene calls are TRBV11-2 and TRBJ1-2, with D possibly matching TRBD1 (5 bases). CDR1 is SGHAT and CDR2 is FQNNGV in the germline V gene. The CDR3 is 13 amino acids. V was clipped by 5 bases and J by 7 bases, with 14 bases between them. The CDR3 DNA is TGTGCCAGCAGCGCGTCGGGGGGTCGTGGCTACACCTTC. Translated, it gives CASSASGGRGYTF.

This clonotype was counted only a few times. The chain carries TRBV7-2 and TRBJ1-1; D remains ambiguous. The CDR3 length is 13 residues. Germline V lookup: CDR1 SGHTA, CDR2 FQGNSA. The V and J ends lost 2 bases and 2 bases respectively, with 6 bases between them. The CDR3 nucleotides are TGTGCCAGCAGCTTACGGACTAACACTGAAGCTTTCTTT. Its translation: CASSLRTNTEAFF.

The chain combines TRBV28 with TRBJ2-3; TRBD1 aligns across 7 bases. The CDR3 totals 14 residues. Germline V gene lookup returns CDR1 MDHEN and CDR2 SYDVKM. Trimming removed 5 bases from V and 2 bases from J; junction bases left unmatched: 4. DNA of the CDR3: TGTGCCAGCAGTATCAGGGGGAACACAGATACGCAGTATTTT. Its translation: CASSIRGNTDTQYF. The complete variable domain, with remaining parts taken from reference TRBV28 and TRBJ2-3, reads DVKVTQSSRYLVKRTGEKVFLECVQDMDHENMFWYRQDPGLGLRLIYFSYDVKMKEKGDIPEGYSVSREKKERFSLILESASTNQTSMYLCASSIRGNTDTQYFGPGTRLTVL.

This clonotype was found a few times. The chain uses TRBV20-1 and TRBJ2-2, with D possibly being TRBD2 (5 bases). The germline V and J ends were trimmed by 6 bases and 1 base, with 9 bases remaining between them. Germline V gene lookup returns CDR1 DFQATT and CDR2 SNEGSKA (reference sequence). The CDR3 consists of 13 residues. The CDR3 reads CSAGGRNTGELFF. The DNA of the CDR3 is TGCAGTGCAGGCGGGCGGAACACCGGGGAGCTGTTTTTT.

The J gene is TRBJ1-5, the V gene TRBV6-5; 9 bases are shared with TRBD1. Looked up from germline, CDR1 is MNHEY and CDR2 is SVGAGI. With V trimmed by 7 bases and J by 9 bases, 16 bases remained unmatched. The CDR3 runs 16 residues. CDR3 in DNA: TGTGCCAGCAACCCCGGGACAGGGATCGCCGGGGGGCCCCAGCATTTT. This gives the protein CASNPGTGIAGGPQHF.

The genes are TRBV4-1 and TRBJ1-4; tentative D call: TRBD1 (5 bases). Germline V gene sequence: CDR1 MGHRA, CDR2 YSYEKL. V lost 4 bases and J lost 0, with 12 bases in between. The CDR3 runs to 16 residues. The CDR3 sequence is CASSPSGGATNEKLFF. The CDR3 coding sequence is TGCGCCAGCAGCCCGTCCGGGGGTGCAACTAATGAAAAACTGTTTTTT.